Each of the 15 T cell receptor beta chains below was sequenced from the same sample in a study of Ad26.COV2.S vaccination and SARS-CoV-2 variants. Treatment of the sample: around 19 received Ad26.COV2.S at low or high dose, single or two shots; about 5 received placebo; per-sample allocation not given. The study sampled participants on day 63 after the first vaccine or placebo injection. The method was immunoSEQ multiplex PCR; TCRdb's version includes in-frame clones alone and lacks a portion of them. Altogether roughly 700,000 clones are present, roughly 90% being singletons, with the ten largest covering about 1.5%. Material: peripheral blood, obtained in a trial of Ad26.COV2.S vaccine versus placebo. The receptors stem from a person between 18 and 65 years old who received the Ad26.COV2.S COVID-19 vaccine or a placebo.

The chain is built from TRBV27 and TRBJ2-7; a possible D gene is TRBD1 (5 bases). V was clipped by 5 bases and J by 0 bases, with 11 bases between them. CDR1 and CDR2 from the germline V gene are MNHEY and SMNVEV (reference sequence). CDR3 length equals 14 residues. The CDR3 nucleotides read TGTGCCAGCAGTGCTTTAGGGGCCTCCTACGAGCAGTACTTC. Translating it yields CASSALGASYEQYF.

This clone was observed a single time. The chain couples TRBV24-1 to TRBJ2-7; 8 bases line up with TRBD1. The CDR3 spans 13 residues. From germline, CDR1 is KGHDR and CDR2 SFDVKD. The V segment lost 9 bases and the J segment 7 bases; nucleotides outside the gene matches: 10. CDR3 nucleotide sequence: TGTGCCACCTCCTCCAGGGGGCTGGGGGAGCAGTACTTC. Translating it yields CATSSRGLGEQYF.

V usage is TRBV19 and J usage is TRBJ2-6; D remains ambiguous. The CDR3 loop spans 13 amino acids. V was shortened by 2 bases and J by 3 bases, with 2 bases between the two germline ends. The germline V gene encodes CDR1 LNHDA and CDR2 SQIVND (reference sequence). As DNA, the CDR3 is TGTGCCAGTAGTATACTTGGGGCCAACGTCCTGACTTTC. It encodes CASSILGANVLTF. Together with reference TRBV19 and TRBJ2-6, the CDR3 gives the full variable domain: DGGITQSPKYLFRKEGQNVTLSCEQNLNHDAMYWYRQDPGQGLRLIYYSQIVNDFQKGDIAEGYSVSREKKESFPLTVTSAQKNPTAFYLCASSILGANVLTFGAGSRLTVL.

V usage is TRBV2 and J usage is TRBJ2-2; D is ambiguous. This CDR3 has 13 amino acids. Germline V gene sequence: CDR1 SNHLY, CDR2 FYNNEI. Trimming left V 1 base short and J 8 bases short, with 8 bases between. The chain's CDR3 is CASSEVARGELFF. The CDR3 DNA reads TGTGCCAGCAGTGAAGTGGCCAGAGGGGAGCTGTTTTTT. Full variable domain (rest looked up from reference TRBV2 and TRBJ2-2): EPEVTQTPSHQVTQMGQEVILRCVPISNHLYFYWYRQILGQKVEFLVSFYNNEISEKSEIFDDQFSVERPDGSNFTLKIRSTKLEDSAMYFCASSEVARGELFFGEGSRLTVL.

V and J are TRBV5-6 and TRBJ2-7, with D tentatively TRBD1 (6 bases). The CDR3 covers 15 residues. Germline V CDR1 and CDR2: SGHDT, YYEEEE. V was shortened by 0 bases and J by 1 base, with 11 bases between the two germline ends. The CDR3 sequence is CASSLEGTRSYEQYF. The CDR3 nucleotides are TGTGCCAGCAGCTTGGAGGGGACAAGGTCCTACGAGCAGTACTTC.

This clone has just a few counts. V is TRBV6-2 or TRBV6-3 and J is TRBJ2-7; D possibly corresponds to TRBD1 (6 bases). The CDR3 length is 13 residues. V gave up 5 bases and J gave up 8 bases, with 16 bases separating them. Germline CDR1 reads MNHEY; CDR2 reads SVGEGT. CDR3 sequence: CASSTGTTVKQYF. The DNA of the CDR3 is TGTGCCAGCAGTACCGGGACAACCGTTAAGCAGTACTTC.

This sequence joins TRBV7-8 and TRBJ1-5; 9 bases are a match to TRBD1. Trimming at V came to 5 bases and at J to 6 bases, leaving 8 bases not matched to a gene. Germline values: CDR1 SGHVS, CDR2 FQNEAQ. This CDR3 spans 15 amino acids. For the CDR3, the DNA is TGTGCCAGCAGCCCGGACAGGGGTGGTGGTCAGCCCCAGCATTTT. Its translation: CASSPDRGGGQPQHF.

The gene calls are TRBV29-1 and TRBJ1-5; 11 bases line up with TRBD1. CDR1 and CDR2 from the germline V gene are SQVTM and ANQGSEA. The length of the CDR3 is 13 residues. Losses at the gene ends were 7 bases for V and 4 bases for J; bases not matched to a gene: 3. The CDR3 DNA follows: TGCAGCGCAGGGACAGGGGGTAATCAGCCCCAGCATTTT. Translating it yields CSAGTGGNQPQHF.

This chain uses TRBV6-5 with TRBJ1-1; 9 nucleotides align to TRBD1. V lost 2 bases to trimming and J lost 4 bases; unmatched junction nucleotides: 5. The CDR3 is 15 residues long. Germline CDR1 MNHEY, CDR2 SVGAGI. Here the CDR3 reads CASSYGDRAVTEAFF. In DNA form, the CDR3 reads TGTGCCAGCAGTTACGGGGACAGGGCTGTCACTGAAGCTTTCTTT.

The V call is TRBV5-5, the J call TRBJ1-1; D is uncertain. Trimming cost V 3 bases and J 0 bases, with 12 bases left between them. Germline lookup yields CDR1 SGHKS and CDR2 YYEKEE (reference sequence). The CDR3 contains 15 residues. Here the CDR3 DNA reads TGTGCCAGCAGCTACTCAGAAGAATTGAACACTGAAGCTTTCTTT. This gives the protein CASSYSEELNTEAFF.

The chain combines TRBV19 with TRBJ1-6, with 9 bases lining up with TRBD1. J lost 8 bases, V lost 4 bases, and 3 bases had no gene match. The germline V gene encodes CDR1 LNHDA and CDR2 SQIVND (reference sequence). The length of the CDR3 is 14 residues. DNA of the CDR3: TGTGCCAGTAGTAGGACAGGGGCCGATTCACCCCTCCACTTT. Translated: CASSRTGADSPLHF.

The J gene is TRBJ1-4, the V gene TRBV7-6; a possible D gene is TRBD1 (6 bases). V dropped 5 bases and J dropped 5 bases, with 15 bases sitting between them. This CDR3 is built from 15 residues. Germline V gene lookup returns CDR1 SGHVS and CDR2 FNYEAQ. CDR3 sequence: CASSVQGRLNEKLFF. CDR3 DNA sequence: TGTGCCAGCAGCGTACAGGGACGGCTGAATGAAAAACTGTTTTTT.

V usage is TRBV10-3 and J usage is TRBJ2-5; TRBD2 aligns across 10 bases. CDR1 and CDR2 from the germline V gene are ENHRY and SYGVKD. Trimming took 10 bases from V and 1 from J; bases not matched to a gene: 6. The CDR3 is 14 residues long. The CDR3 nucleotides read TGTGCCACAGGACTAGCGGAGGCCCAAGAGACCCAGTACTTC. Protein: CATGLAEAQETQYF.

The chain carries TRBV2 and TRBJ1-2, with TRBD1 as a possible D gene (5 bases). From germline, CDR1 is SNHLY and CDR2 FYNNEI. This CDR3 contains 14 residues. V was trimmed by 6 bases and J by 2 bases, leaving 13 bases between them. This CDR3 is CASSRDRRNYGYTF. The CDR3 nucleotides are TGTGCCAGCAGCCGAGACAGAAGAAACTATGGCTACACCTTC.

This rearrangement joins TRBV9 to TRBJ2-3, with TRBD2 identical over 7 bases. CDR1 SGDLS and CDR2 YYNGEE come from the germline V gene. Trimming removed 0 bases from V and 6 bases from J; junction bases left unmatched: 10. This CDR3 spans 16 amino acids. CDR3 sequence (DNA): TGTGCCAGCAGCGTAGCTAGCGGTTGGCGCCGGGATACGCAGTATTTT. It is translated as CASSVASGWRRDTQYF.